Included here is one T cell receptor beta chain sequence, with context. The antigen remains undetermined. The data derive from a study of STAT3 mutations in large granular lymphocyte leukemia. Study overall: Over half of T-LGLL patients had one or more immunosuppressive regimens. Study results and caveats: At least one immunodominant TCR beta clonotype appeared in every T-cell large granular lymphocyte leukemia patient.

Generated by immunoSEQ multiplex PCR, the TCRdb table keeps only in-frame clones and is missing some. This table has about 42,000 clones, around 80% appearing once. The receptor comes from a human donor with T large granular lymphocyte leukemia. Some clones in this sample may be carry-over from other donors' samples. Source material: PBMCs.

CDR3 in amino acids: CASSTGTSVYEQYF. For the CDR3, the DNA is TGTGCCAGCAGCACCGGGACTAGCGTCTACGAGCAGTACTTC. The genes are TRBV28 and TRBJ2-7, with 10 bases identical to TRBD2. This CDR3 is 14 amino acids long. The V gene end was trimmed by 6 bases and the J gene end by 3 bases; junction bases not matched to a gene: 5. The V gene's germline CDR1 is MDHEN and CDR2 SYDVKM.